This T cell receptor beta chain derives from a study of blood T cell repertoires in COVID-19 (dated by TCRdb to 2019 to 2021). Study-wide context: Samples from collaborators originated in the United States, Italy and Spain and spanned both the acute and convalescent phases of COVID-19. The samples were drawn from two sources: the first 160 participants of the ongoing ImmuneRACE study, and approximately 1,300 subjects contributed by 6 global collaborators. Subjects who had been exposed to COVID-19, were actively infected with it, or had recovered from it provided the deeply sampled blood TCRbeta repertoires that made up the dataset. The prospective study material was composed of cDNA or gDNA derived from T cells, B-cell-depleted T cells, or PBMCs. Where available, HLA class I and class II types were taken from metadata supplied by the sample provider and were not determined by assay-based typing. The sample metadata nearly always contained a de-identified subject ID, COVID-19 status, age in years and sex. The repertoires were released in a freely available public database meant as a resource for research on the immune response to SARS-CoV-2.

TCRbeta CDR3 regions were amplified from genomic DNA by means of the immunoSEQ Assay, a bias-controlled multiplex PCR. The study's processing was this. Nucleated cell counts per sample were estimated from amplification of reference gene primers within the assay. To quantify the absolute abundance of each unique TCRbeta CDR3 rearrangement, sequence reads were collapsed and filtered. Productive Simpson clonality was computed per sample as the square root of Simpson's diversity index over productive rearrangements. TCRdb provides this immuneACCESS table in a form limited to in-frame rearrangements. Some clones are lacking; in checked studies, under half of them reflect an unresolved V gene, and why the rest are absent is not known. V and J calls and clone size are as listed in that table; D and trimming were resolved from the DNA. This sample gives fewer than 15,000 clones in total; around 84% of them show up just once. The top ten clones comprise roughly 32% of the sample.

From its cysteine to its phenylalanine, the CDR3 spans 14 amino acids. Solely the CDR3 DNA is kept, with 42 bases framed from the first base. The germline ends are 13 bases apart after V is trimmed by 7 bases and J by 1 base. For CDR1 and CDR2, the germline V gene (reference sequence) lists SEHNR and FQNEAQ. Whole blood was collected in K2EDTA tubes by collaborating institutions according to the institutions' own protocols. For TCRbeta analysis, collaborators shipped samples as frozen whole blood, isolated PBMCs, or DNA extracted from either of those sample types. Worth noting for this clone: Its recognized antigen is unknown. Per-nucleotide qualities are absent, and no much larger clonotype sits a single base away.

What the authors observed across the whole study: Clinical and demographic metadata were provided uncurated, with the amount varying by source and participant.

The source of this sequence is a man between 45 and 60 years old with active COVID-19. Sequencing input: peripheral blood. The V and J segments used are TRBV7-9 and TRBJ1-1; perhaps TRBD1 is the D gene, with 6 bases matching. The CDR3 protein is CASTQGSGNTEAFF. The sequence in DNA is TGTGCCAGCACCCAGGGGTCGGGGAACACTGAAGCTTTCTTT.